The source of this T cell receptor (beta chain) is a study of OX40 agonist ivuxolimab in advanced cancers. Study-wide context: Checkpoint inhibitors had been given previously to 40% of patients.

Trimming took 1 base from V and 7 from J; bases not matched to a gene: 10. Germline V gene sequence: CDR1 SGHNT, CDR2 YYREEE (reference sequence). This CDR3 is built from 16 residues. Using immunoSEQ multiplex PCR, the repertoire was profiled, and TCRdb retains in-frame clones only, with some absent. The sample yields approximately 74,000 clones, more than 80% seen once. This TCR was recovered from an adult with an advanced solid tumor such as melanoma, head and neck, liver or kidney cancer. The chain employs TRBV5-4 and TRBJ1-4, with 7 nucleotides matching TRBD1. Here the sequenced sample was CD4+ or CD8+ T cells sorted from blood, taken in a trial of the OX40 agonist ivuxolimab. The CDR3 sequence is CASSLSGAGGGEKLFF. CDR3 DNA: TGTGCCAGCAGCTTGTCGGGCGCAGGGGGAGGTGAAAAACTGTTTTTT.